This record looks at one TCR beta chain sequence and its context. These data belong to a study of cytomegalovirus exposure and HLA in healthy donors. Trimming shortened V by 2 bases and J by 4 bases, and 7 bases separated the two germline ends. CDR1 MDHEN and CDR2 SYDVKM come from the germline V gene. The CDR3 is made up of 13 amino acids. 13 Jbeta primers and 60 Vbeta primers were used for the PCR. Clones were read by immunoSEQ multiplex PCR, and TCRdb kept only the in-frame ones, dropping some. This sample has approximately 100,000 clones, with approximately 80% found just once. Material: PBMCs. The TCR originated in a woman between 18 and 29 years old in good health and CMV-seronegative. J is TRBJ2-3 and V is TRBV28; TRBD2 is a possible D gene (5 bases). In DNA, the CDR3 is TGTGCCAGCAGTTTAGGGGAGTCAGATACGCAGTATTTT. This gives the protein CASSLGESDTQYF.